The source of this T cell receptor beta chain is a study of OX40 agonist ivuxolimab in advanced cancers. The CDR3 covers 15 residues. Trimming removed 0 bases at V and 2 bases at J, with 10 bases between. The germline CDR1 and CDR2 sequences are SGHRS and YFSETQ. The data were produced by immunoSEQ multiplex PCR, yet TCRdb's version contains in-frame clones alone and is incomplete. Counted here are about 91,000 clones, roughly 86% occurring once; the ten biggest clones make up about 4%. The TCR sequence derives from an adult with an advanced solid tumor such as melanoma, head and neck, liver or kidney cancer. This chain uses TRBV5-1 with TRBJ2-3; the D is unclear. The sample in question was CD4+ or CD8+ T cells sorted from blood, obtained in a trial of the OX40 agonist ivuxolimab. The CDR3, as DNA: TGCGCCAGCAGCTTGGCCCCAAGCCTCACAGATACGCAGTATTTT. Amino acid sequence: CASSLAPSLTDTQYF.